This TCR beta chain was obtained from a study of blood T cell repertoires in COVID-19. Looking at the study overall: PBMCs, B-cell-depleted T cells, or T cells provided the cDNA or gDNA that made up the material.

Trimming pared 3 bases from V and 7 bases from J, leaving 13 bases between. Per the germline V gene, CDR1 is SQVTM and CDR2 is ANQGSEA. The CDR3 runs to 13 residues. Method: immunoSEQ multiplex PCR; TCRdb's copy keeps in-frame clones and lacks some. The data contain about 270,000 clones, 80% to 90% of them singletons. This TCR derives from a woman aged 25-40 years with acute COVID-19. Sequencing was done on a sample of PBMCs or T cells enriched from blood (not recorded which). The V and J genes are TRBV29-1 and TRBJ2-1; tentative D call: TRBD1 (6 bases). CDR3 loop: CSVDGGSDNEQFF. The DNA of the CDR3 is TGCAGCGTTGATGGGGGCAGCGATAATGAGCAGTTCTTC.